Reported below is one T cell receptor beta chain. Trimming removed 3 bases at V and 3 bases at J, with 13 bases between. Germline V lookup: CDR1 SGHNT, CDR2 YYREEE (reference sequence). This CDR3 region has 14 residues. The entry originates in a study of blood T cell repertoires in COVID-19. Sequencing was performed with immunoSEQ multiplex PCR; in TCRdb, only in-frame clones are kept and a portion is missing. The table has around 150,000 clones, about 93% seen once. The source of this sequence is a woman between 45 and 60 years old with acute or convalescent COVID-19. Sequenced input: peripheral blood. The V and J genes are TRBV5-4 and TRBJ2-7, with a weak D call TRBD1 (6 bases). This CDR3 reads CASSSGQTLYEQYF. The CDR3 region has the DNA TGTGCCAGCAGCTCCGGACAGACACTCTACGAGCAGTACTTC.